This T cell receptor (beta chain) was obtained from a study of identifying expanded T cells in peripheral blood. General observations from the study: Variance in clone template counts between roughly two-week samples significantly increased with total template count across all healthy donors.

This CDR3 comprises 17 residues. Germline loops: CDR1 MGHRA, CDR2 YSYEKL. Germline trimming cut 4 bases from V and 5 bases from J; bases unmatched to any gene: 9. This clone has only one observation. Antigen unknown. Generated by immunoSEQ multiplex PCR, the TCRdb table keeps only in-frame clones and is missing some. The table includes 100,000 or so clones, roughly 85% detected once. The source material was blood. This TCR was sampled from a person aged 18 to 75 in good health. The chain carries TRBV4-1 and TRBJ1-5, with TRBD1 matching 12 bases. CDR3 DNA: TGCGCCAGCAGCCGCGAGCCGGGACAGGGGGCGTATCAGCCCCAGCATTTT. Translation gives CASSREPGQGAYQPQHF.